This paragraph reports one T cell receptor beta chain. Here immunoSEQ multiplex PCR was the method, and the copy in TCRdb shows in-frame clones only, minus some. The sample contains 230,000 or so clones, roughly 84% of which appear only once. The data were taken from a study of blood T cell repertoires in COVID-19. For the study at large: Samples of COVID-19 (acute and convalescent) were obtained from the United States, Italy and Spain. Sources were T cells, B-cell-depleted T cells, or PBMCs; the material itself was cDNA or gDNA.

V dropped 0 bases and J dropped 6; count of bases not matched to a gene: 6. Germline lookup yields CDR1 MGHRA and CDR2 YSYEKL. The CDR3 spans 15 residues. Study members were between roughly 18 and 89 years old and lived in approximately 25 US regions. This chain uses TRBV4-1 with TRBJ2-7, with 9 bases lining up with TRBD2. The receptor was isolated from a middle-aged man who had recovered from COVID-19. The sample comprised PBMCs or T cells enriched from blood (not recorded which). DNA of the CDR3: TGCGCCAGCAGCCAAGATAGCGGGAGCGGGACCGAGCAGTACTTC. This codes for CASSQDSGSGTEQYF.